The 25 T cell receptor beta chains given below trace back to one sample, sequenced in a study of response to subunit inactivated influenza vaccine. TCRdb re-called the RT-PCR reads with MiXCR, one entry per CDR3 protein. This table holds under 200,000 distinct CDR3 sequences, around 11% found once. Specimen: CD8+ T cells sorted from PBMCs, collected around 2 years after vaccination. The receptors were gathered from a man aged 45-69 years who received an inactivated influenza vaccine.

The chain links TRBV7-2 to TRBJ2-3; TRBD2 is a possible D gene (5 bases). The length of the CDR3 is 17 residues. V was shortened by 5 bases and J by 3 bases, with 21 bases between the two germline ends. The germline V gene has CDR1 SGHTA and CDR2 FQGNSA. The CDR3 loop reads CASSPLPLADWTDTQYF. For the CDR3, the DNA is TGTGCCAGCAGCCCATTACCGCTAGCTGATTGGACAGATACGCAGTATTTT.

This clonotype was seen a few times. The CDR3 here is CATSVQGRIQPQHF. The CDR3 region has the DNA TGTGCCACCAGTGTTCAGGGGAGAATTCAGCCCCAGCATTTT. The chain joins TRBV24-1 to TRBJ1-5; D perhaps matches TRBD1 (6 bases). V lost 5 bases and J lost 6, with 13 bases in between. The CDR3 extends over 14 amino acids. Germline lookup yields CDR1 KGHDR and CDR2 SFDVKD.

The chain links TRBV6-2 or TRBV6-3 to TRBJ2-6; 9 nucleotides match TRBD1. This CDR3 has 15 residues. The junction had 4 bases not matched to a gene; V was cut back by 6 bases and J by 4 bases. Germline V gene data show CDR1 as MNHEY and CDR2 as SVGEGT. The CDR3 bases are TGTGCCAGCAGCCACAGGGGGCACGGGGCCAACGTCCTGACTTTC. Translation gives CASSHRGHGANVLTF.

In nucleotides, the CDR3 is TGTGCCAGCAGCGGAACAGGGGTAGATACGCAGTATTTT. Its protein product is CASSGTGVDTQYF. The J gene is TRBJ2-3, the V gene TRBV4-2, with TRBD1 matching 7 bases. With 5 bases clipped from V and 5 bases from J, the junction kept 4 bases outside the gene matches. The CDR3 covers 13 residues. Germline values: CDR1 LGHNA, CDR2 YNFKEQ.

The chain couples TRBV7-9 to TRBJ2-1; 11 nucleotides line up with TRBD2. V was pared by 0 bases and J by 4 bases, with 5 bases of the junction left unmatched. CDR1 is SEHNR, CDR2 FQNEAQ, per germline (reference sequence). This CDR3 is built from 17 residues. DNA of the CDR3: TGTGCCAGCAGCTTAGCACTAGCGGGAGTCCAATACAATGAGCAGTTCTTC. Translated: CASSLALAGVQYNEQFF.

The table lists this clonotype with a few counts. The V and J genes are TRBV12-3 or TRBV12-4 and TRBJ2-7, with D possibly being TRBD1 or TRBD2 (6 bases each). The CDR3 consists of 14 residues. With 2 bases removed from V and 7 bases from J, the gap between germline ends came to 15 bases. CDR3 protein: CASSLSPGAEEQYF. The CDR3 DNA reads TGTGCCAGCAGTTTATCGCCGGGGGCGGAGGAGCAGTACTTC.

The sample holds a few counts of this clonotype. This rearrangement joins TRBV20-1 to TRBJ2-1; 9 nucleotides align to TRBD2. The CDR3 is made up of 15 amino acids. The germline gives CDR1 DFQATT, CDR2 SNEGSKA (reference sequence). The junction had 11 bases not matched to a gene; V was cut back by 4 bases and J by 7 bases. CDR3 nucleotide sequence: TGCAGTGCTAATATCGGCGTTAGCGGGGGAAATGAGCAGTTCTTC. Its protein product is CSANIGVSGGNEQFF.

This clonotype came up a few times. In DNA, the CDR3 is TGTGCCAGCAGTCCGACAGTCCGCCCCGGGGAGCAGTACTTC. Its protein product is CASSPTVRPGEQYF. V and J are TRBV27 and TRBJ2-7, with D tentatively TRBD1 (5 bases). Germline V gene lookup returns CDR1 MNHEY and CDR2 SMNVEV (reference sequence). The CDR3 spans 14 residues. Trimming took 5 bases from V and 7 from J, leaving 18 bases between them.

The chain employs TRBV4-2 and TRBJ2-2; 11 bases line up with TRBD2. The V segment lost 3 bases and the J segment 7 bases; nucleotides outside the gene matches: 16. The CDR3 consists of 19 residues. CDR1 LGHNA and CDR2 YNFKEQ come from the germline V gene. The CDR3: CASSHKLGHSGGALGELFF. The CDR3 coding sequence is TGTGCCAGCAGCCACAAGTTAGGGCATAGCGGGGGGGCGCTCGGGGAGCTGTTTTTT.

This chain uses TRBV4-2 with TRBJ2-1, with 7 bases aligning to TRBD2. The CDR3 length is 18 residues. Germline V gene sequence: CDR1 LGHNA, CDR2 YNFKEQ. Losses at the gene ends were 5 bases for V and 0 bases for J; bases not matched to a gene: 13. DNA for the CDR3: TGTGCCAGCAGCACGGAAAGGTGGGGAGGGAGCTCCTACAATGAGCAGTTCTTC. This sequence encodes CASSTERWGGSSYNEQFF.

This clonotype occurred a few times. This chain connects TRBV29-1 to TRBJ1-1; D not resolved. CDR3 length: 10 residues. Germline lookup yields CDR1 SQVTM and CDR2 ANQGSEA. V was cut by 6 bases and J by 7 bases, with 9 bases left in between. As DNA, the CDR3 is TGCAGCGTCACCGTTGTTGAAGCTTTCTTT. This codes for CSVTVVEAFF.

This sequence joins TRBV27 and TRBJ2-7; the D is unclear. This CDR3 region has 15 residues. Trimming took 2 bases from V and 3 from J, leaving 14 bases between them. Germline values: CDR1 MNHEY, CDR2 SMNVEV (reference sequence). The CDR3 protein is CASSLTSPILYEQYF. The CDR3, as DNA: TGTGCCAGCAGTTTAACGTCCCCCATCCTCTACGAGCAGTACTTC.

This clonotype occurred a few times. This chain uses TRBV28 with TRBJ2-1; 11 bases map to TRBD2. From germline, CDR1 is MDHEN and CDR2 SYDVKM. CDR3 length: 19 amino acids. The V segment lost 2 bases and the J segment 4 bases; nucleotides outside the gene matches: 13. The CDR3 protein is CASSLQPRLAGGSYNEQFF. DNA for the CDR3: TGTGCCAGCAGTTTACAGCCCCGTCTAGCGGGAGGATCTTACAATGAGCAGTTCTTC.

The chain has TRBV20-1 and TRBJ2-1; 10 bases match TRBD2. The J call is in doubt because the DNA end fits TRBJ2-7 better. Germline V gene sequence: CDR1 DFQATT, CDR2 SNEGSKA (reference sequence). The CDR3 covers 18 residues. The CDR3 sequence: CSARGGRFGLAEDNEQYF. The DNA for the CDR3 is TGCAGTGCTAGAGGGGGGCGTTTCGGACTAGCGGAGGACAATGAGCAGTACTTC.

This clonotype has only a few counts. The J gene is TRBJ1-2, the V gene TRBV15, with D maybe TRBD1 (6 bases). Germline V gene data show CDR1 as LNHNV and CDR2 as YYDKDF (reference sequence). The CDR3 length is 16 residues. Trimming removed 0 bases at V and 3 bases at J, with 14 bases between. CDR3 protein: CATSRDLGPGDYGYTF. The CDR3 bases are TGTGCCACCAGCAGAGATTTAGGCCCAGGGGACTATGGCTACACCTTC.

This sequence joins TRBV20-1 and TRBJ2-7; D ambiguous. The CDR3 contains 13 residues. Looked up from germline, CDR1 is DFQATT and CDR2 is SNEGSKA (reference sequence). V was trimmed by 0 bases and J by 3 bases, leaving 9 bases between them. This CDR3 is CSAREGSGYEQYF. The DNA of the CDR3 is TGCAGTGCTAGAGAAGGTTCAGGCTACGAGCAGTACTTC.

The rearrangement uses TRBV4-2 and TRBJ1-4; no clear D gene. This CDR3 comprises 14 residues. The V end was cut by 1 base, the J end by 8 bases, with 11 bases between. Germline V CDR1 and CDR2: LGHNA, YNFKEQ. CDR3 coding DNA: TGTGCCAGCAGCCAAGGCGCGAGGCGGGAAAAACTGTTTTTT. It is translated as CASSQGARREKLFF.

In this sample, this clonotype turned up a few times. This chain joins TRBV6-2 or TRBV6-3 and TRBJ2-7; the D gene is possibly TRBD2 (6 bases). The CDR3 is made up of 13 amino acids. Looked up from germline, CDR1 is MNHEY and CDR2 is SVGEGT. Trimming cost V 4 bases and J 3 bases, with 10 bases left between them. The CDR3 region is CASSLRDGYEQYF. CDR3 bases: TGTGCCAGCAGTTTGCGGGACGGCTACGAGCAGTACTTC.

The rearrangement links TRBV6-2 or TRBV6-3 to TRBJ2-7; no firm D call. CDR1 and CDR2 (germline): MNHEY, SVGEGT. CDR3 length equals 12 residues. Trimming removed 2 bases at V and 5 bases at J, with 7 bases between. CDR3 residues: CASSYGYHEQYF. DNA for the CDR3: TGTGCCAGCAGTTACGGATATCACGAGCAGTACTTC.

This clonotype showed up just a few times. The V gene is TRBV15, the J gene TRBJ2-1; maybe TRBD1 (5 bases). This CDR3 contains 14 residues. Trimming stripped 0 bases from V and 5 bases from J, with 8 bases between. The germline gives CDR1 LNHNV, CDR2 YYDKDF (reference sequence). CDR3 sequence: CATSRDLGDNEQFF. CDR3 nucleotide sequence: TGTGCCACCAGCAGAGATCTAGGGGACAATGAGCAGTTCTTC.

This rearrangement joins TRBV7-8 to TRBJ2-2, with 8 bases aligning to TRBD2. Trimming took 5 bases from V and 4 from J; bases not matched to a gene: 9. This CDR3 has 16 amino acids. Germline V CDR1 and CDR2: SGHVS, FQNEAQ. The CDR3 sequence is CASSLLAAPRTGELFF. Here the CDR3 DNA reads TGTGCCAGCAGCCTACTAGCGGCCCCGCGCACCGGGGAGCTGTTTTTT.

This clonotype was observed a handful of times. The V gene is TRBV7-8, the J gene TRBJ1-1; the D is unclear. Germline lookup yields CDR1 SGHVS and CDR2 FQNEAQ. This CDR3 spans 14 amino acids. Trimming took 1 base from V and 4 from J, leaving 10 bases between them. CDR3 sequence: CASSLGGLGTEAFF. Here the CDR3 DNA reads TGTGCCAGCAGCTTAGGAGGGTTGGGCACTGAAGCTTTCTTT.

This clonotype was counted ten times or more. The chain combines TRBV28 with TRBJ2-3; 8 nucleotides line up with TRBD2. CDR3 length: 16 amino acids. The germline V gene encodes CDR1 MDHEN and CDR2 SYDVKM. Trimming at V came to 3 bases and at J to 2 bases, leaving 7 bases not matched to a gene. CDR3 nucleotides: TGTGCCAGCAGTTTCGAGGCGGGGGGCATCACAGATACGCAGTATTTT. It translates to CASSFEAGGITDTQYF. Drawing the rest from reference TRBV28 and TRBJ2-3, the complete variable domain is DVKVTQSSRYLVKRTGEKVFLECVQDMDHENMFWYRQDPGLGLRLIYFSYDVKMKEKGDIPEGYSVSREKKERFSLILESASTNQTSMYLCASSFEAGGITDTQYFGPGTRLTVL.

This clonotype has more than one count but fewer than ten. Relative to the germline gene, one junction end is altered; a read error may explain this. V is TRBV4-3 and J is TRBJ1-1; D gene uncertain. CDR1 and CDR2 (germline): LGHNA, YSLEER. The CDR3 sequence is 13 residues long. In DNA form, the CDR3 reads TGCGCCAGCAGCCAAGTGGCAAACAGTGAAGCTTTCTTT. This gives the protein CASSQVANSEAFF.

The V gene is TRBV2, the J gene TRBJ2-1; the D is unclear. V lost 3 bases and J lost 2, with 8 bases in between. The CDR3 contains 14 residues. Germline assignment: CDR1 SNHLY and CDR2 FYNNEI. DNA of the CDR3: TGTGCCAGCAGTGAGTGGGGAACCTACAATGAGCAGTTCTTC. Encoded protein: CASSEWGTYNEQFF. The whole variable domain, remainder taken from reference TRBV2 and TRBJ2-1, is EPEVTQTPSHQVTQMGQEVILRCVPISNHLYFYWYRQILGQKVEFLVSFYNNEISEKSEIFDDQFSVERPDGSNFTLKIRSTKLEDSAMYFCASSEWGTYNEQFFGPGTRLTVL.